The 25 T cell receptor beta chains below all came from one sample that was sequenced in a study of blood T cell repertoires in COVID-19. The protocol was immunoSEQ multiplex PCR, while the TCRdb copy is restricted to in-frame clones and leaves out a portion. Among over 70,000 clones listed, about 80% were seen once. The sample comprised peripheral blood. These TCRs come from a man in his thirties or forties with COVID-19, enrolled during active disease.

The chain employs TRBV7-3 and TRBJ1-3, with unresolved D. The germline V gene encodes CDR1 SGHTA and CDR2 FQGTGA. The CDR3 loop spans 13 amino acids. Trimming took off 2 bases at V and 4 bases at J, with 6 bases between the two ends. CDR3 sequence: CASSLGPGNTIYF. The DNA for the CDR3 is TGTGCCAGCAGCTTAGGGCCCGGAAACACCATATATTTT. The whole variable domain, remainder taken from reference TRBV7-3 and TRBJ1-3, is GAGVSQTPSNKVTEKGKYVELRCDPISGHTALYWYRQSLGQGPEFLIYFQGTGAADDSGLPNDRFFAVRPEGSVSTLKIQRTERGDSAVYLCASSLGPGNTIYFGEGSWLTVV.

V gene TRBV2 combines with J gene TRBJ1-5; D possibly corresponds to TRBD1 (6 bases). CDR3 length equals 15 residues. The germline CDR1 and CDR2 sequences are SNHLY and FYNNEI. Trimming left V 6 bases short and J 7 bases short, with 19 bases between. CDR3 region: CASSQPIGQGQPQHF. The CDR3 coding sequence is TGTGCCAGCAGCCAACCTATTGGGCAGGGGCAGCCCCAGCATTTT.

In this sample, this clone turned up a few times. J is TRBJ2-2 and V is TRBV7-9; TRBD1 matches at 7 bases. This CDR3 region has 15 residues. Germline V gene lookup returns CDR1 SEHNR and CDR2 FQNEAQ (reference sequence). After removal of 1 base from V and 4 bases from J, the junction contained 3 bases not matched to a gene. The CDR3 DNA sequence: TGTGCCAGCAGCTTAGATGGGACAGCCACCGGGGAGCTGTTTTTT. Translating gives CASSLDGTATGELFF.

V gene TRBV4-1 combines with J gene TRBJ2-6, with TRBD2 matching 11 bases. This CDR3 contains 18 residues. Germline CDR1 is MGHRA and CDR2 is YSYEKL. V lost 6 bases, J lost 3 bases, and 10 bases stayed unmatched. In DNA, the CDR3 is TGCGCCAGCAGTGGAGATCTAGCGGGAGGAGGTGGGGCCAACGTCCTGACTTTC. Translating gives CASSGDLAGGGGANVLTF.

This chain joins TRBV18 and TRBJ1-5; 9 bases are shared with TRBD1. V gave up 7 bases and J gave up 0 bases; unmatched junction bases: 4. In germline, CDR1 is KGHSH, CDR2 LQKENI. The CDR3 contains 15 residues. Here the CDR3 DNA reads TGTGCCAGCTGCTTACAGGGGGCTAGCAATCAGCCCCAGCATTTT. It specifies CASCLQGASNQPQHF.

V gene TRBV27 combines with J gene TRBJ1-4; D is unclear. There are 14 residues in the CDR3. V lost 7 bases and J 4 bases, leaving 13 bases between the germline ends. Per germline, CDR1 MNHEY and CDR2 SMNVEV (reference sequence). The CDR3 sequence: CASTTWALNEKLFF. In DNA form, the CDR3 reads TGTGCCAGCACCACCTGGGCCCTTAATGAAAAACTGTTTTTT.

The gene calls are TRBV19 and TRBJ1-5; 10 bases are a match to TRBD1. J lost 6 bases, V lost 7 bases, and 12 bases had no gene match. Germline V gene data show CDR1 as LNHDA and CDR2 as SQIVND (reference sequence). This CDR3 has 16 residues. The CDR3 DNA is TGTGCCAGTACTCAGACAGGGGGCGCTTCGGGTCAGCCCCAGCATTTT. Translated: CASTQTGGASGQPQHF.

This chain joins TRBV7-8 and TRBJ1-5; 9 bases line up with TRBD1. CDR1 SGHVS and CDR2 FQNEAQ come from the germline V gene. V lost 4 bases, J lost 2 bases, and 6 bases stayed unmatched. There are 16 residues in the CDR3. CDR3 DNA: TGTGCCAGCAGCTCCTTCCGACAGGGGGGCAATCAGCCCCAGCATTTT. This sequence encodes CASSSFRQGGNQPQHF.

The gene calls are TRBV7-8 and TRBJ2-2, with TRBD2 identical over 11 bases. The CDR3 runs to 16 residues. Germline loops: CDR1 SGHVS, CDR2 FQNEAQ. V lost 5 bases and J lost 4; bases outside the gene matches: 6. The CDR3 here is CASSLLAGGSTGELFF. The CDR3 region has the DNA TGTGCCAGCAGCCTCCTAGCGGGAGGAAGCACCGGGGAGCTGTTTTTT.

This clone was observed once. This chain joins TRBV19 and TRBJ2-2, with TRBD1 matching over 8 bases. This CDR3 has 16 amino acids. The germline gives CDR1 LNHDA, CDR2 SQIVND (reference sequence). Trimming cost V 7 bases and J 3 bases; bases outside gene matches: 10. As DNA, the CDR3 is TGTGCCAGTAAGTGGTCAGGGGGCTCGGACACCGGGGAGCTGTTTTTT. It translates to CASKWSGGSDTGELFF. The full variable domain, in which reference TRBV19 and TRBJ2-2 provide the parts outside the CDR3, is DGGITQSPKYLFRKEGQNVTLSCEQNLNHDAMYWYRQDPGQGLRLIYYSQIVNDFQKGDIAEGYSVSREKKESFPLTVTSAQKNPTAFYLCASKWSGGSDTGELFFGEGSRLTVL.

V is TRBV7-9 and J is TRBJ1-4; the D gene is possibly TRBD1 (6 bases). This CDR3 comprises 16 residues. Trimming took 4 bases from V and 0 from J, leaving 12 bases between them. Germline-derived CDR1 and CDR2 are SEHNR and FQNEAQ (reference sequence). CDR3 loop: CASSSRQVSTNEKLFF. Here the CDR3 DNA reads TGTGCCAGCAGCTCGCGACAGGTATCAACTAATGAAAAACTGTTTTTT.

The V and J genes are TRBV6-4 and TRBJ2-3; TRBD2 agrees at 9 bases. This CDR3 has 14 residues. The germline gives CDR1 MRHNA, CDR2 SNTAGT. Trimming took 5 bases from V and 5 from J; bases not matched to a gene: 5. In nucleotides, the CDR3 is TGTGCCAGCAGTCCGGGTAGCGGGGGAGATACGCAGTATTTT. Protein product: CASSPGSGGDTQYF.

V gene TRBV7-9 combines with J gene TRBJ1-5; D is uncertain. V lost 4 bases and J 4 bases, leaving 5 bases between the germline ends. This CDR3 spans 12 amino acids. Looked up from germline, CDR1 is SEHNR and CDR2 is FQNEAQ (reference sequence). The CDR3: CASSWENQPQHF. The CDR3 nucleotides are TGTGCCAGCAGCTGGGAGAATCAGCCCCAGCATTTT.

The chain recombines TRBV2 with TRBJ1-5; unclear D gene. The length of the CDR3 is 14 residues. V lost 7 bases to trimming and J lost 0 bases, with 10 bases between them. Germline-derived CDR1 and CDR2 are SNHLY and FYNNEI. In DNA form, the CDR3 reads TGTGCCAGCAAGGAACAGAATAGCAATCAGCCCCAGCATTTT. It translates to CASKEQNSNQPQHF.

The rearrangement uses TRBV2 and TRBJ1-5, with 9 nucleotides matching TRBD1. V shed 7 bases, J shed 7 bases, and the junction held 11 bases outside the gene matches. Germline V gene sequence: CDR1 SNHLY, CDR2 FYNNEI. The CDR3 covers 15 residues. CDR3: CASNVGTGFGQPQHF. The CDR3 DNA reads as TGTGCCAGCAACGTCGGGACAGGGTTCGGACAGCCCCAGCATTTT.

The CDR3 loop is CSASQNPGNTQYF. The CDR3 DNA follows: TGCAGTGCTAGTCAAAACCCGGGAAATACGCAGTATTTT. This sequence joins TRBV20-1 and TRBJ2-3; weak D call: TRBD2 (5 bases). There are 13 residues in the CDR3. The ends were cut back, 3 bases at V and 7 bases at J, with 14 bases in the middle. Germline CDR1 and CDR2: DFQATT and SNEGSKA (reference sequence).

This chain's CDR3 is CASSLFYEAPIEQYF. CDR3 sequence (DNA): TGTGCCAGCAGTTTGTTTTATGAAGCCCCAATCGAGCAGTACTTC. The V and J genes are TRBV27 and TRBJ2-7, with D unresolved. Germline CDR1 reads MNHEY; CDR2 reads SMNVEV (reference sequence). The CDR3 contains 15 residues. The germline V and J ends were trimmed by 3 bases and 6 bases, with 18 bases remaining between them.

The rearrangement joins TRBV28 to TRBJ2-7; the match to TRBD2 covers 11 bases. Germline V gives CDR1 MDHEN, CDR2 SYDVKM. This CDR3 is built from 15 residues. Trimming removed 7 bases from V and 5 bases from J; junction bases left unmatched: 10. The CDR3 coding sequence is TGTGCCAGCAAGGATACTAGCGGGAGCAGGAACGAGCAGTACTTC. It is translated as CASKDTSGSRNEQYF.

The V gene is TRBV9, the J gene TRBJ2-3, with 7 bases aligning to TRBD2. The CDR3 totals 14 residues. CDR1 and CDR2 (germline): SGDLS, YYNGEE. Trimming at V came to 7 bases and at J to 2 bases, leaving 7 bases not matched to a gene. CDR3 coding DNA: TGTGCCAGCTCTCGGGGGGACCCCACAGATACGCAGTATTTT. It yields the protein CASSRGDPTDTQYF.

This chain connects TRBV4-2 to TRBJ1-4; D is possibly TRBD1 (5 bases). The ends were cut back, 1 base at V and 8 bases at J, with 14 bases in the middle. Germline lookup yields CDR1 LGHNA and CDR2 YNFKEQ. There are 15 residues in the CDR3. The DNA for the CDR3 is TGTGCCAGCAGCCAAGGGGCGGGGGAAGGGGAAAAACTGTTTTTT. This codes for CASSQGAGEGEKLFF.

The genes are TRBV5-1 and TRBJ1-2; tentative D call: TRBD1 (5 bases). The CDR3 length is 13 residues. Germline values: CDR1 SGHRS, CDR2 YFSETQ. The V and J ends lost 4 bases and 8 bases respectively, with 15 bases between them. The CDR3 loop reads CASSTSAGDGYTF. The CDR3 DNA reads TGCGCCAGCAGCACCTCTGCGGGGGACGGCTACACCTTC. The whole variable domain, remainder taken from reference TRBV5-1 and TRBJ1-2, is KAGVTQTPRYLIKTRGQQVTLSCSPISGHRSVSWYQQTPGQGLQFLFEYFSETQRNKGNFPGRFSGRQFSNSRSEMNVSTLELGDSALYLCASSTSAGDGYTFGSGTRLTVV.

This chain uses TRBV5-6 with TRBJ1-2; possible D gene TRBD1, 6 bases. Trimming removed 3 bases at V and 1 base at J, with 13 bases between. The CDR3 runs to 15 residues. Germline V gene lookup returns CDR1 SGHDT and CDR2 YYEEEE. CDR3 coding DNA: TGTGCCAGCAGCTCAAGACAGGCATTTAACTATGGCTACACCTTC. Translating gives CASSSRQAFNYGYTF. Combining the CDR3 with reference TRBV5-6 and TRBJ1-2 gives the whole variable domain DAGVTQSPTHLIKTRGQQVTLRCSPKSGHDTVSWYQQALGQGPQFIFQYYEEEERQRGNFPDRFSGHQFPNYSSELNVNALLLGDSALYLCASSSRQAFNYGYTFGSGTRLTVV.

On this clone: An end of the junction does not agree with germline; a read error may underlie this. This chain uses TRBV7-7 with TRBJ2-5, with TRBD1 identical over 12 bases. Germline CDR1 and CDR2: SSHAT and FNYEAQ (reference sequence). The CDR3 totals 15 residues. CDR3 DNA: TGTGCTAGCAGCTCGGGGACAGGGGGCGCGAAGACCCAGTACTTC. Amino acids: CASSSGTGGAKTQYF.

The chain carries TRBV4-1 and TRBJ2-1, with 7 positions matching TRBD1. Germline CDR1 MGHRA, CDR2 YSYEKL. V was clipped by 3 bases and J by 10 bases; unmatched bases: 6. The CDR3 is 13 amino acids. In DNA form, the CDR3 reads TGCGCCAGCAGCCAGGAAGGGGGCAAAGAGCAGTTCTTC. This encodes CASSQEGGKEQFF.

The rearrangement joins TRBV5-4 to TRBJ2-3; possible D gene TRBD2, 6 bases. Per germline, CDR1 SGHNT and CDR2 YYREEE (reference sequence). Trimming stripped 4 bases from V and 4 bases from J, with 22 bases between. The CDR3 extends over 17 amino acids. CDR3 nucleotides: TGTGCCAGCAGCGGGGGGAGTTCGGGGCGATCCGCAGATACGCAGTATTTT. It translates to CASSGGSSGRSADTQYF. The variable domain in full, completed from reference TRBV5-4 and TRBJ2-3, reads ETGVTQSPTHLIKTRGQQVTLRCSSQSGHNTVSWYQQALGQGPQFIFQYYREEENGRGNFPPRFSGLQFPNYSSELNVNALELDDSALYLCASSGGSSGRSADTQYFGPGTRLTVL.